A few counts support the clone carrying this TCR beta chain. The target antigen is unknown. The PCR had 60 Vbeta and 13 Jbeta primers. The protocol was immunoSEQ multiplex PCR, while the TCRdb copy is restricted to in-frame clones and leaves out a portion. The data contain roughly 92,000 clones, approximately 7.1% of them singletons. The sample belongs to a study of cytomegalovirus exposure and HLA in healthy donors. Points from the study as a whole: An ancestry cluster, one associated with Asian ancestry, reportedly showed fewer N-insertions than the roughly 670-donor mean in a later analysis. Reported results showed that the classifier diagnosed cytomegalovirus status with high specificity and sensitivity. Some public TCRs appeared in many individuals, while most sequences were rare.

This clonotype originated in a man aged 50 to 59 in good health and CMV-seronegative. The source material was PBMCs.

The CDR3: CASSLFHSRTGELFF. For the CDR3, the DNA is TGTGCCAGCAGCTTGTTCCACTCCCGAACCGGGGAGCTGTTTTTT. The rearrangement joins TRBV5-8 to TRBJ2-2; D ambiguous. Germline values: CDR1 SGHTS, CDR2 YDEGEE. Trimming took 1 base from V and 5 from J, leaving 12 bases between them. The CDR3 covers 15 residues.